One and the same sample provided the 21 T cell receptor beta chains below, sequenced in a study of metastatic and nonmetastatic thyroid tumors. Using MiXCR, TCRdb reanalyzed the PCR reads. The sample contains around 8,000 clones, 25% to 30% of which appear only once. All patients were untreated before thyroid surgery. Source material: tumor tissue. These receptors were taken from a male donor with papillary thyroid cancer or a benign thyroid nodule (not recorded which). Some clones in this sample may be carry-over from other donors' samples.

This clone appeared a few times. DNA for the CDR3: TGTGCCACCAGTGATAGCGGGAGGGCTCCTGAGCAGTTCTTC. It codes for CATSDSGRAPEQFF. The chain joins TRBV24-1 to TRBJ2-1; 10 nucleotides align to TRBD2. Looked up from germline, CDR1 is KGHDR and CDR2 is SFDVKD. V gave up 3 bases and J gave up 9 bases; unmatched junction bases: 4. This CDR3 is 14 amino acids long.

This clone was seen a single time. The chain carries TRBV20-1 and TRBJ2-1; 13 positions match TRBD2. CDR3 length: 15 residues. V gave up 6 bases and J gave up 7 bases; unmatched junction bases: 9. Germline V gene data show CDR1 as DFQATT and CDR2 as SNEGSKA (reference sequence). DNA of the CDR3: TGCAGTGCCTACGGACTAGCGGGAGTTAGAAATGAGCAGTTCTTC. It translates to CSAYGLAGVRNEQFF.

The chain recombines TRBV5-1 with TRBJ1-2; D perhaps matches TRBD1 (6 bases). In germline, CDR1 is SGHRS, CDR2 YFSETQ. V shed 0 bases and J shed 9 bases, with 15 bases lying between them. CDR3 length: 14 amino acids. CDR3 sequence reads: CASSLAEGDYRYTF. CDR3 coding DNA: TGCGCCAGCAGCTTGGCGGAGGGGGACTACCGCTACACCTTC.

This clone showed up just a few times. The CDR3 sequence is CASSNGALNEQFF. CDR3 coding DNA: TGTGCCAGCTCTAACGGGGCCCTCAATGAGCAGTTCTTC. The V and J genes are TRBV2 and TRBJ2-1; D might be TRBD1 or TRBD2, each matching 5 bases. V was cut by 8 bases and J by 6 bases, with 14 bases left in between. The CDR3 has 13 amino acids. Per the germline V gene, CDR1 is SNHLY and CDR2 is FYNNEI.

J is TRBJ2-2 and V is TRBV11-2; D remains ambiguous. Germline CDR1 SGHAT, CDR2 FQNNGV. The CDR3 covers 13 residues. V lost 3 bases and J 0 bases, leaving 2 bases between the germline ends. This chain's CDR3 is CASSFTNTGELFF. In DNA, the CDR3 is TGTGCCAGCAGCTTCACGAACACCGGGGAGCTGTTTTTT.

This clone has a handful of counts. The chain links TRBV27 to TRBJ2-1; maybe TRBD1 (6 bases). Trimming left V 6 bases short and J 7 bases short, with 13 bases between. The CDR3 contains 13 residues. Germline V lookup: CDR1 MNHEY, CDR2 SMNVEV (reference sequence). CDR3 coding DNA: TGTGCCAGCAGCCATCAAGGGGGAAATGAGCAGTTCTTC. Translation: CASSHQGGNEQFF.

On this clone itself: An end of the junction does not agree with germline; a read error may underlie this. The chain has TRBV28 and TRBJ2-5; D might be TRBD1 (6 bases). This CDR3 spans 14 amino acids. Germline lookup yields CDR1 MDHEN and CDR2 SYDVKM. The CDR3 nucleotides read TGTGCCAGCATTTTAGGACAGTTCCAAGAGACCCAGTACTTC. It translates to CASILGQFQETQYF.

This clone was counted between two and nine times. This CDR3 reads CASSPGATYEQYF. For the CDR3, the DNA is TGCGCCAGCAGCCCCGGGGCCACCTACGAGCAGTACTTC. This chain uses TRBV5-1 with TRBJ2-7; D is possibly TRBD1 or TRBD2 (5 bases each). The CDR3 spans 13 residues. Germline CDR1 is SGHRS and CDR2 is YFSETQ. V was trimmed by 4 bases and J by 2 bases, leaving 10 bases between them.

CDR3 DNA: TGCAGTGCTGGCCGGGACAGGAGCACAGATACGCAGTATTTT. Protein product: CSAGRDRSTDTQYF. J is TRBJ2-3 and V is TRBV20-1; 8 bases fit TRBD1. CDR3 size: 14 residues. The V segment lost 5 bases and the J segment 0 bases; nucleotides outside the gene matches: 4. Germline CDR1 reads DFQATT; CDR2 reads SNEGSKA (reference sequence).

The chain employs TRBV20-1 and TRBJ2-1, with TRBD1 matching over 8 bases. Germline V lookup: CDR1 DFQATT, CDR2 SNEGSKA (reference sequence). The CDR3 has 15 amino acids. V lost 1 base to trimming and J lost 5 bases; unmatched junction nucleotides: 7. CDR3 nucleotides: TGCAGTGCTAGAGGCCGGGACAGGCTAAACAATGAGCAGTTCTTC. Its translation: CSARGRDRLNNEQFF.

This clone was recorded a few times. The chain carries TRBV2 and TRBJ2-2; weak D call: TRBD1 (5 bases). V dropped 6 bases and J dropped 4 bases, with 12 bases sitting between them. The germline gives CDR1 SNHLY, CDR2 FYNNEI. The CDR3 contains 14 residues. The CDR3 sequence is CASRQHQGTGELFF. CDR3 coding DNA: TGTGCCAGCAGACAACATCAGGGCACCGGGGAGCTGTTTTTT.

This clone is medium-sized. This chain uses TRBV30 with TRBJ2-5; 7 positions agree with TRBD1. Germline V CDR1 and CDR2: GTSNPN, SVGIG (reference sequence). V was clipped by 4 bases and J by 2 bases; unmatched bases: 10. There are 15 residues in the CDR3. CDR3 nucleotides: TGTGCCTGGAAATTAGGACAGGCGTCTCAAGAGACCCAGTACTTC. Translated, it gives CAWKLGQASQETQYF.

This clone was seen many times. The J gene is TRBJ2-3, the V gene TRBV3-1, with TRBD2 matching 8 bases. From germline, CDR1 is LGHDT and CDR2 YNNKEL (reference sequence). The CDR3 runs to 16 residues. The junction had 5 bases not matched to a gene; V was cut back by 1 base and J by 2 bases. In DNA, the CDR3 is TGTGCCAGCAGCCAAGGCTCAGCGGGAGTCACAGATACGCAGTATTTT. The encoded protein is CASSQGSAGVTDTQYF.

J is TRBJ2-2 and V is TRBV11-1, with 8 bases lining up with TRBD1. Germline V lookup: CDR1 SGHAT, CDR2 FQDESV (reference sequence). The CDR3 spans 16 residues. V lost 4 bases, J lost 5 bases, and 9 bases stayed unmatched. The CDR3 nucleotides are TGTGCCAGCAGCTATCCGACAGGGGCCGATACCGGGGAGCTGTTTTTT. Amino acid sequence: CASSYPTGADTGELFF.

The rearrangement links TRBV20-1 to TRBJ1-3; D is possibly TRBD1 (5 bases). Germline values: CDR1 DFQATT, CDR2 SNEGSKA (reference sequence). The V end was cut by 0 bases, the J end by 0 bases, with 18 bases between. The CDR3 extends over 18 amino acids. CDR3 DNA: TGCAGTGCTAGAGATTTCTCGGGAGGGGCCTACTCTGGAAACACCATATATTTT. Protein product: CSARDFSGGAYSGNTIYF.

This clone was seen a handful of times. An end of the junction differs from the germline gene, which may be a read error. This sequence joins TRBV6-1 and TRBJ2-7; D is ambiguous. The CDR3 sequence is 14 residues long. Germline V gene sequence: CDR1 MNHNS, CDR2 SASEGT. The CDR3 reads CASSVGNRAYEQYF. The CDR3 bases are TGCGCCAGCAGTGTAGGGAATCGGGCCTACGAGCAGTACTTC.

V gene TRBV6-1 combines with J gene TRBJ2-2; 9 bases match TRBD1. CDR1 is MNHNS, CDR2 SASEGT, per germline. The CDR3 runs 15 residues. The trim removed 5 bases at V and 4 bases at J, leaving 5 bases unmatched. CDR3 loop: CASSSLDRGTGELFF. In DNA, the CDR3 is TGTGCCAGCAGTAGCTTGGACAGGGGCACCGGGGAGCTGTTTTTT.

This clone was counted only a few times. The chain is built from TRBV7-9 and TRBJ1-3; tentative D call: TRBD1 (5 bases). In germline, CDR1 is SEHNR, CDR2 FQNEAQ (reference sequence). This CDR3 spans 14 amino acids. V was clipped by 1 base and J by 1 base, with 5 bases between them. The CDR3 DNA sequence: TGTGCCAGCAGCTTAGGGGGGTCTGGAAACACCATATATTTT. Amino acids: CASSLGGSGNTIYF.

This rearrangement joins TRBV7-8 to TRBJ2-7; D is possibly TRBD2 (6 bases). Between the trimmed V and J ends, which lost 3 bases and 1 base, there was a span of 10 bases. CDR1 SGHVS and CDR2 FQNEAQ come from the germline V gene. This CDR3 has 14 residues. DNA for the CDR3: TGTGCCAGCAGCTTGCAGGAGGGTTCCTACGAGCAGTACTTC. This sequence encodes CASSLQEGSYEQYF.

This clone was counted a few times. J is TRBJ2-1 and V is TRBV6-4, with unresolved D. CDR1 and CDR2 (germline): MRHNA, SNTAGT. The length of the CDR3 is 16 residues. The V and J ends lost 0 bases and 5 bases respectively, with 14 bases between them. The CDR3 sequence is CASSDSGWGGHNEQFF. Here the CDR3 DNA reads TGTGCCAGCAGTGACTCAGGTTGGGGTGGCCACAATGAGCAGTTCTTC.

The chain couples TRBV5-6 to TRBJ2-3, with TRBD2 as a possible D gene (6 bases). The V and J ends lost 0 bases and 3 bases respectively, with 11 bases between them. The CDR3 length is 15 residues. Germline lookup yields CDR1 SGHDT and CDR2 YYEEEE. The CDR3 protein is CASSLAGGLTDTQYF. For the CDR3, the DNA is TGTGCCAGCAGCTTGGCCGGGGGTCTTACAGATACGCAGTATTTT.